This TCR beta chain originates from a study of chemoradiotherapy in HPV16-positive cancers. TCRdb keeps only in-frame clones here, not all; method: immunoSEQ multiplex PCR. The table has 9,500 to 15,000 clones, around four fifths seen once. Germline values: CDR1 MNHEY, CDR2 SVGAGI. This CDR3 spans 14 amino acids. The V and J ends lost 4 bases and 7 bases respectively, with 13 bases between them. This clone was observed a few times. The rearrangement uses TRBV6-5 and TRBJ1-4; D might be TRBD1 (5 bases). The sequence derives from a human donor with HPV-associated anogenital cancer. The sample was gathered from a patient who underwent chemoradiotherapy. CDR3 sequence reads: CASSLGPASEKLFF. In DNA form, the CDR3 reads TGTGCCAGCAGTTTGGGACCTGCGAGTGAAAAACTGTTTTTT.